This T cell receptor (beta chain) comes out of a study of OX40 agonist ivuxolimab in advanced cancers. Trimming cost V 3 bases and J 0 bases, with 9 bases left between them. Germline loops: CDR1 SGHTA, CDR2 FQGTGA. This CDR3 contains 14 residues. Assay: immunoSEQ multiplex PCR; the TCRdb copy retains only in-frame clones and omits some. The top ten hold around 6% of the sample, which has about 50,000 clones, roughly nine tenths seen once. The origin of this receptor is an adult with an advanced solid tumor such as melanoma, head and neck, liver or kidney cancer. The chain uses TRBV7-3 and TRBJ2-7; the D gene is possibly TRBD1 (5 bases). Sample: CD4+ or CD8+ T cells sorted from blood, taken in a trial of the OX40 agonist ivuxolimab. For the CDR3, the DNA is TGTGCCAGCAGCTTGGGGCTAGGCTCCTACGAGCAGTACTTC. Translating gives CASSLGLGSYEQYF.